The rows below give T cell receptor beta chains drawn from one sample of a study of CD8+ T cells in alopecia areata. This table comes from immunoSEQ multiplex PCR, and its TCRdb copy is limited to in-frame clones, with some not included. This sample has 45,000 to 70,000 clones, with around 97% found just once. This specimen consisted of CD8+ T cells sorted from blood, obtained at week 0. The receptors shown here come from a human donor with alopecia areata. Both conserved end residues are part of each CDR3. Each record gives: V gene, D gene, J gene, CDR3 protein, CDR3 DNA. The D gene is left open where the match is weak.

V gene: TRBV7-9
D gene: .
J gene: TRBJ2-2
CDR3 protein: CASSHRSEGGTGELFF
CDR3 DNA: TGTGCCAGCAGCCACCGGTCGGAAGGGGGGACCGGGGAGCTGTTTTTT

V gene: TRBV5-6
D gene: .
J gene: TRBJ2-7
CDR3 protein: CASSPSSSYEQYF
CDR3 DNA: TGTGCCAGCAGCCCGTCTAGCTCCTACGAGCAGTACTTC

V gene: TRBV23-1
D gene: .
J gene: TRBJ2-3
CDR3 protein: CANKTGIRTDTQYF
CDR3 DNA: TGCGCCAACAAAACAGGGATTCGAACAGATACGCAGTATTTT

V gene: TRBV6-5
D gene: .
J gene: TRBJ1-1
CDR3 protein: CASSYGYQGNTEAFF
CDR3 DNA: TGTGCCAGCAGTTACGGATATCAGGGGAACACTGAAGCTTTCTTT

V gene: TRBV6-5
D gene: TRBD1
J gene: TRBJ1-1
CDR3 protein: CASKETGTEAFF
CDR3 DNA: TGTGCCAGCAAGGAGACAGGGACTGAAGCTTTCTTT

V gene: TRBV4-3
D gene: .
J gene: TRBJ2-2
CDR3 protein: CASSPGTDRTGELFF
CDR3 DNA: TGCGCCAGCAGCCCCGGGACTGATCGCACCGGGGAGCTGTTTTTT

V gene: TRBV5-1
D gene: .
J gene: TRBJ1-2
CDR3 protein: CASSPRDGGLSSFTF
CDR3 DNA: TGCGCCAGCAGTCCTAGGGATGGGGGGCTCTCCTCCTTCACCTTC

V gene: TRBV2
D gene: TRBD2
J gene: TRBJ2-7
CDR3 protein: CASSWRLAGALREQYF
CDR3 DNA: TGTGCCAGCAGTTGGAGACTAGCGGGGGCCCTACGCGAGCAGTACTTC

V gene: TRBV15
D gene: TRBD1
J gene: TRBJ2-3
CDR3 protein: CATSIGTGVTDTQYF
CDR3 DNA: TGTGCCACCAGCATAGGAACAGGGGTCACAGATACGCAGTATTTT

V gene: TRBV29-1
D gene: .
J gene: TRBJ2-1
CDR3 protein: CSVEIGGSREQFF
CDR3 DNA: TGCAGCGTTGAAATCGGAGGCTCAAGGGAGCAGTTCTTC